This TCR beta chain appears in the sequencing data of a study of blood T cell repertoires in COVID-19. Study at large: There were acute and convalescent COVID-19 samples, and they came from the United States, Italy and Spain. T cells, B-cell-depleted T cells, or PBMCs provided the cDNA or gDNA that served as material.

The authors' processing: The authors estimated nucleated cell counts from reference gene primer amplification. Produced via immunoSEQ multiplex PCR; TCRdb's table is partial and in-frame only. That table is the source of V, J and clone size, and D and trimming were worked out from the DNA. The sample shows 70,000 to 95,000 clones, about four fifths of them seen only once. This clone was detected a few times. The CDR3 is made up of 18 amino acids. CDR1 SGHRS and CDR2 YFSETQ come from the germline V gene. Trimming left V 1 base short and J 2 bases short, with 21 bases between. Sequencing was performed on peripheral blood. This clonotype was sampled from a woman in her 70s with acute or convalescent COVID-19. The J gene is TRBJ1-2, the V gene TRBV5-1, with D maybe TRBD1 (5 bases). The CDR3 protein is CASSLRGPGTPGNYGYTF. DNA of the CDR3: TGCGCCAGCAGCTTGAGAGGCCCAGGGACTCCGGGAAACTATGGCTACACCTTC.